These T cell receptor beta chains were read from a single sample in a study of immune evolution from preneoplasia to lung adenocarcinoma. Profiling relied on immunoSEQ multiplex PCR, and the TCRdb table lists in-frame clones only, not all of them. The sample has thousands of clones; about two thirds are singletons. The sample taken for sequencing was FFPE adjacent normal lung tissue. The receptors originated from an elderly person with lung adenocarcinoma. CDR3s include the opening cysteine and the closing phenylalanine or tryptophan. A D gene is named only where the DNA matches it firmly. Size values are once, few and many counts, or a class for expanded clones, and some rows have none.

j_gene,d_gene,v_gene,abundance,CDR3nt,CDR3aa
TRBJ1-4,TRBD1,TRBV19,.,TGTGCCAGTAGTGACCGGGACAGGGGGCGTAAACTGTTTTTT,CASSDRDRGRKLFF
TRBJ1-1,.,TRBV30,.,TGTGCCTGGAGTGTAGGTGGGGGGAGCACTGAAGCTTTCTTT,CAWSVGGGSTEAFF
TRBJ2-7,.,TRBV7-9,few,TGTGCCAGCAGCTTGGGACTGGACGAGCAGTACTTC,CASSLGLDEQYF
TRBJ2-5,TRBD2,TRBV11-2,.,TGTGCCAGCAGCGGTCAGCGGGGGAATCGGGAGACCCAGTACTTC,CASSGQRGNRETQYF
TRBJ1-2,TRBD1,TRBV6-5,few,TGTGCCAGCAGTACCTCCGGGACAGGGGTTGGCTACACCTTC,CASSTSGTGVGYTF
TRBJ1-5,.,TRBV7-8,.,TGTGCCAGCAGCCTTTCTGGGGGGCTCGGGGAGCAGCCCCAGCATTTT,CASSLSGGLGEQPQHF
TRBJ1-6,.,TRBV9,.,TGTGCCAGCAGCGTAGGCAGGACAGATAATTCACCCCTCCACTTT,CASSVGRTDNSPLHF
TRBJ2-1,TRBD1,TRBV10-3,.,TGTGCCATCAGTGGGGACAGGGGGAAAGGTGAGCAGTTCTTC,CAISGDRGKGEQFF
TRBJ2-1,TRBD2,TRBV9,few,TGTGCCAGCAGCACCGGGACTAGCGGGGGGGCCTACAATGAGCAGTTCTTC,CASSTGTSGGAYNEQFF
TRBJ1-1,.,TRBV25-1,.,TGTGCCAGCAGTGGGACCGGGACGTCGGCCACTGAAGCTTTCTTT,CASSGTGTSATEAFF
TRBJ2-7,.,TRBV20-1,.,TGCAGTTGGGACACCACCTACGAGCAGTACTTC,CSWDTTYEQYF
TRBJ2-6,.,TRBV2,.,TGTGCCAGCAGTGGCGCTGTCTGGGCTGGGGCCAACGTCCTGACTTTC,CASSGAVWAGANVLTF
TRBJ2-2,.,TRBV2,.,TGTGCCAGCAAACAAGGGACATCGATCGGGGAGCTGTTTTTT,CASKQGTSIGELFF
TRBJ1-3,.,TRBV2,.,TGTGCCAGCAGTGATGAAGAGACCTTATATTTT,CASSDEETLYF
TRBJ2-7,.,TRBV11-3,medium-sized,TGTGCCAGCAGCTTAGATGGGGGACATCTCGAGCAGTACTTC,CASSLDGGHLEQYF
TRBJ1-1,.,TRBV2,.,TGTGCCAGCAGGCGGACAGTTTTGAACACTGAAGCTTTCTTT,CASRRTVLNTEAFF
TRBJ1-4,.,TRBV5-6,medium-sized,TGTGCCAGCAGCCTCTTGACTGGGGCTAATGAAAAACTGTTTTTT,CASSLLTGANEKLFF
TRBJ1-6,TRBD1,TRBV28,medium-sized,TGTGCCAGCAGTTTAGGGACAGGGAATTCACCCCTCCACTTT,CASSLGTGNSPLHF
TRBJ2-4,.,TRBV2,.,TGTGCCAGCGGACAGACCATAGCCAAAAACATTCAGTACTTC,CASGQTIAKNIQYF
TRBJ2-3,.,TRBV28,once,TGTGCCAGCAGTTTAGGAACTTTTAGCACAGATACGCAGTATTTT,CASSLGTFSTDTQYF
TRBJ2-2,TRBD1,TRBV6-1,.,TGTGCCAGCAGGTGGGGACAGGGGGACACCGGGGAGCTGTTTTTT,CASRWGQGDTGELFF
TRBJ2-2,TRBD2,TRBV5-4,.,TGTGCCAGCAGTCCCGGACTAGGGCTCACCGGGGAGCTGTTTTTT,CASSPGLGLTGELFF
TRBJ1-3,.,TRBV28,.,TGTGCCAGCAGTTTAGAGTACTTACCTGGAAACACCATATATTTT,CASSLEYLPGNTIYF
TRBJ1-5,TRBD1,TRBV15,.,TGTGCCACCAGCAGACACAACAGGGGAGGGAGCAATCAGCCCCAGCATTTT,CATSRHNRGGSNQPQHF
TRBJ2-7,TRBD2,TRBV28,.,TGTGCCAGCAGTTCCGGGACTAGCGGGGGATACGAGCAGTACTTC,CASSSGTSGGYEQYF
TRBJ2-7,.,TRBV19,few,TGTGCCAGTAGTATAGGGTCCAGGCTGCGCTACGAGCAGTACTTC,CASSIGSRLRYEQYF
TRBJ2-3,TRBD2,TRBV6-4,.,TGTGCCAGCAGTGACTCTGTCGGGGGGGCCGCGGATACGCAGTATTTT,CASSDSVGGAADTQYF
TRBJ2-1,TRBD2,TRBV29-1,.,TGCAGCGTTGAAATTGGAGGGGAGGGCGGTGAGCAGTTCTTC,CSVEIGGEGGEQFF
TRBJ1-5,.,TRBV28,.,TGTGCCAGCAGTTTAGGGGTGGCCAATCAGCCCCAGCATTTT,CASSLGVANQPQHF
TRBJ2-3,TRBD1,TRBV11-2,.,TGTGCCAGCAGCCCCCGGACAGGGCGAAGCACAGATACGCAGTATTTT,CASSPRTGRSTDTQYF
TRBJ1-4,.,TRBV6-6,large,TGTGCCAGCAGTCCGCCCGGAGAAGGGAATGAAAAACTGTTTTTT,CASSPPGEGNEKLFF
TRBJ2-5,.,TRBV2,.,TGTGCCAGCAGTATAGATATAGGGGGGGCAGAGACCCAGTACTTC,CASSIDIGGAETQYF
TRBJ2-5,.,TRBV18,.,TGTGCCAGCTCACCAACCCACACGGAGACCCAGTACTTC,CASSPTHTETQYF
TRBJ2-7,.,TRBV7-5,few,TGTGCCAGAAGCTTAGAGGGCGGCCTCCGGGGGAAGGAGCAGTACTTC,CARSLEGGLRGKEQYF
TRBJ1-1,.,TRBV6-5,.,TGTGCCAGCAGTTACGCGTGGCAGGGGAACACTGAAGCTTTCTTT,CASSYAWQGNTEAFF
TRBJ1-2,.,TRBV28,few,TGTGCCAGCAGTCCAGGGAACTATGGCTACACCTTC,CASSPGNYGYTF